Shown below are 27 T cell receptor beta chains from a single sample sequenced in a study of blood T cells in healthy people across ages. Using a J-beta primer mix together with a sample-barcoded 5' primer, a second PCR was run for roughly 6 to 11 cycles. TCRdb re-called the 5' RACE reads through MiXCR, storing one row per CDR3 protein. This sample has roughly 1,800,000 distinct CDR3 sequences, with about 50% found just once. Sequenced material: blood. The receptor set was obtained from a woman between 35 and 50 years old in good health.

This clonotype was counted only a few times. The rearrangement uses TRBV18 and TRBJ1-2, with 7 nucleotides matching TRBD1. Looked up from germline, CDR1 is KGHSH and CDR2 is LQKENI. The CDR3 length is 16 residues. Unmatched junction bases numbered 11, after V lost 3 bases and J lost 4 bases. The CDR3 DNA reads TGTGCCAGCTCACCGAAAGGCCAGGGGGGCGCCTATGGCTACACCTTC. Protein product: CASSPKGQGGAYGYTF.

This clonotype was seen only a few times. Here the CDR3 reads CAISEGNGATDTQYF. The CDR3 nucleotides are TGTGCCATCAGTGAGGGAAATGGAGCGACAGATACGCAGTATTTT. The gene calls are TRBV10-3 and TRBJ2-3; D ambiguous. Germline assignment: CDR1 ENHRY and CDR2 SYGVKD. The V and J ends lost 2 bases and 3 bases respectively, with 12 bases between them. The CDR3 runs 15 residues.

This clonotype has just one count. The rearrangement links TRBV2 to TRBJ2-1; 12 bases are a match to TRBD2. Trimming removed 7 bases from V and 4 bases from J; junction bases left unmatched: 8. The CDR3 extends over 16 amino acids. CDR1 is SNHLY and CDR2 is FYNNEI in the germline V gene. DNA of the CDR3: TGTGCCAGCAAGAGACTAGCGGGGGCCTTTTACAATGAGCAGTTCTTC. Translation: CASKRLAGAFYNEQFF.

This clonotype was seen repeatedly, ten times or more. V gene TRBV20-1 combines with J gene TRBJ2-3; D is undetermined. The CDR3 runs 11 residues. Trimming cost V 6 bases and J 0 bases, with 4 bases left between them. CDR1 and CDR2 (germline): DFQATT, SNEGSKA (reference sequence). CDR3: CSAQSTDTQYF. Here the CDR3 DNA reads TGCAGTGCCCAAAGCACAGATACGCAGTATTTT.

This clonotype was seen more than once but under ten times. The chain links TRBV3-1 to TRBJ2-7, with D maybe TRBD2 (6 bases). Germline V lookup: CDR1 LGHDT, CDR2 YNNKEL (reference sequence). The CDR3 sequence is 18 residues long. The V end was cut by 0 bases, the J end by 1 base, with 19 bases between. The CDR3 nucleotides read TGTGCCAGCAGCCAAGATCTCAGTGGTCTAGCGATGTCCTACGAGCAGTACTTC. This encodes CASSQDLSGLAMSYEQYF.

J is TRBJ1-2 and V is TRBV5-1; a weak D match, TRBD1 (5 bases). Germline V gives CDR1 SGHRS, CDR2 YFSETQ. The V gene lost 1 base and the J gene lost 4 bases, with 14 bases spanning the gap. The CDR3 extends over 15 amino acids. The CDR3 sequence: CASSLLAGDSYGYTF. CDR3 DNA sequence: TGCGCCAGCAGCTTGCTAGCCGGAGACAGCTATGGCTACACCTTC.

The chain couples TRBV12-3 or TRBV12-4 to TRBJ2-6; D ambiguous. V lost 5 bases and J lost 0, with 11 bases in between. This CDR3 spans 16 amino acids. CDR3 bases: TGTGCCAGCAGTCCACCGGCCATCTCTGGGGCCAACGTCCTGACTTTC. Its translation: CASSPPAISGANVLTF.

This chain uses TRBV29-1 with TRBJ2-1; maybe TRBD1 (6 bases). The CDR3 runs to 16 residues. V lost 1 base, J lost 3 bases, and 16 bases lay in between. Germline loops: CDR1 SQVTM, CDR2 ANQGSEA. This CDR3 is CSVEALRAGVYNEQFF. DNA for the CDR3: TGCAGCGTTGAAGCCCTAAGGGCAGGGGTCTACAATGAGCAGTTCTTC.

The rearrangement links TRBV24-1 to TRBJ2-3; D unclear. V gave up 3 bases and J gave up 2 bases, with 8 bases separating them. Germline V gene data show CDR1 as KGHDR and CDR2 as SFDVKD. This CDR3 is built from 14 residues. The CDR3 protein is CATSDRINTDTQYF. Here the CDR3 DNA reads TGTGCCACCAGTGATAGGATTAACACAGATACGCAGTATTTT.

The J gene is TRBJ1-5, the V gene TRBV7-2; TRBD1 matches 7 bases. The germline V gene encodes CDR1 SGHTA and CDR2 FQGNSA. The CDR3 length is 16 residues. With V trimmed by 2 bases and J by 5 bases, 9 bases remained unmatched. CDR3: CASSLYHRGGDQPQHF. For the CDR3, the DNA is TGTGCCAGCAGCTTATATCACAGGGGAGGGGATCAGCCCCAGCATTTT.

V is TRBV20-1 and J is TRBJ1-5; D unresolved. CDR1 DFQATT and CDR2 SNEGSKA come from the germline V gene (reference sequence). The CDR3 consists of 17 residues. The V gene lost 1 base and the J gene lost 5 bases, with 21 bases spanning the gap. The chain's CDR3 is CSARGYAGGNRHQPQHF. CDR3 bases: TGCAGTGCTAGAGGATATGCCGGCGGGAACCGGCATCAGCCCCAGCATTTT.

The rearrangement links TRBV7-2 to TRBJ1-2; D might be TRBD1 (6 bases). This CDR3 comprises 17 residues. The V gene's germline CDR1 is SGHTA and CDR2 FQGNSA. V was trimmed by 1 base and J by 3 bases, leaving 18 bases between them. CDR3 nucleotides: TGTGCCAGCAGCTTAGATACACAGGGCAGGTCGGACTATGGCTACACCTTC. Protein product: CASSLDTQGRSDYGYTF.

The chain employs TRBV10-3 and TRBJ2-3, with 9 bases identical to TRBD1. Germline loops: CDR1 ENHRY, CDR2 SYGVKD. The ends lost 8 bases at V and 1 base at J; junction bases unmatched: 4. The CDR3 covers 14 residues. The CDR3 region is CAIRTGGGTDTQYF. The DNA for the CDR3 is TGTGCCATCCGTACAGGGGGCGGCACAGATACGCAGTATTTT.

The chain recombines TRBV13 with TRBJ1-4, with TRBD1 matching over 8 bases. Germline V gene sequence: CDR1 PRHDT, CDR2 FYEKMQ (reference sequence). CDR3 length equals 13 residues. With 7 bases clipped from V and 8 bases from J, the junction kept 6 bases outside the gene matches. CDR3 sequence (DNA): TGTGCCAGCACACTCAGGGGGCGCGAAAAACTGTTTTTT. It translates to CASTLRGREKLFF.

The rearrangement joins TRBV5-1 to TRBJ2-7; no clear D. Trimming cost V 1 base and J 2 bases, with 13 bases left between them. The germline gives CDR1 SGHRS, CDR2 YFSETQ. CDR3 length: 15 residues. The CDR3 spells CASSLTDISTYEQYF. The CDR3 DNA reads TGCGCCAGCAGCTTGACCGACATTAGCACCTACGAGCAGTACTTC.

The CDR3 region has the DNA TGTGCCAGCAGTCCCCCCGAGCGCAGATACTATGGCTACACCTTC. This gives the protein CASSPPERRYYGYTF. This chain links TRBV12-3 or TRBV12-4 with TRBJ1-2; no definite D call. Trimming left V 5 bases short and J 3 bases short, with 16 bases between. The CDR3 extends over 15 amino acids.

Concerning this clonotype: An end of the junction does not agree with germline; a read error may underlie this. CDR3 DNA: TGCAGTGCCCGGGGCGTCTTCGGGCGTGCCAACGTCCCGACTTTC. This encodes CSARGVFGRANVPTF. The rearrangement joins TRBV20-1 to TRBJ2-6; D is tentatively TRBD1 or TRBD2 (5 bases each). There are 15 residues in the CDR3. CDR1 is DFQATT, CDR2 SNEGSKA, per germline (reference sequence).

A few counts support this clonotype. This CDR3 is CASSSRGSLEQYF. For the CDR3, the DNA is TGTGCCAGCAGCTCTCGGGGATCTCTCGAGCAGTACTTC. V usage is TRBV5-6 and J usage is TRBJ2-4, with D possibly matching TRBD2 (5 bases). The DNA end is a closer match to TRBJ2-7, so the J assignment may be wrong. Germline assignment: CDR1 SGHDT and CDR2 YYEEEE. This CDR3 is built from 13 residues.

This chain joins TRBV7-4 and TRBJ1-4, with a weak D call TRBD1 (5 bases). The germline CDR1 and CDR2 sequences are SGHVT and SQSDAQ. The CDR3 is made up of 13 amino acids. V shed 8 bases and J shed 5 bases, with 12 bases lying between them. The CDR3 here is CASVSGTNEKLFF. CDR3 DNA sequence: TGTGCCAGCGTCAGCGGGACCAATGAAAAACTGTTTTTT.

This clonotype was recorded a few times. The rearrangement uses TRBV28 and TRBJ2-1; 12 nucleotides align to TRBD2. The CDR3 sequence is 14 residues long. Germline V lookup: CDR1 MDHEN, CDR2 SYDVKM. Unmatched junction bases numbered 7, after V lost 6 bases and J lost 10 bases. The CDR3 DNA reads TGTGCCAGCAGAGGACTAGCGGGGCGACGGGAGCAGTTCTTC. It is translated as CASRGLAGRREQFF.

The V and J genes are TRBV9 and TRBJ2-1; a weak D match, TRBD2 (7 bases). Trimming cost V 0 bases and J 6 bases, with 13 bases left between them. Germline CDR1 is SGDLS and CDR2 is YYNGEE. The CDR3 totals 15 residues. CDR3: CASSVGGGSRNEQFF. The CDR3 DNA reads TGTGCCAGCAGCGTAGGGGGGGGCTCACGCAATGAGCAGTTCTTC.

This chain joins TRBV7-2 and TRBJ2-5; D not certain. CDR3 length equals 16 residues. Trimming took off 5 bases at V and 8 bases at J, with 24 bases between the two ends. Germline V lookup: CDR1 SGHTA, CDR2 FQGNSA. CDR3 DNA sequence: TGTGCCAGCAGCCACCCCCGGGCCTCTCTCAAGGGTACCCAGTACTTC. Translating it yields CASSHPRASLKGTQYF.

V and J are TRBV6-2 or TRBV6-3 and TRBJ1-2; the D gene is possibly TRBD1 (5 bases). With 8 bases removed from V and 5 bases from J, the gap between germline ends came to 15 bases. The germline gives CDR1 MNHEY, CDR2 SVGEGT. The CDR3 sequence is 13 residues long. CDR3 coding DNA: TGTGCCAGCCAAATCACAGGAAATTATGGCTACACCTTC. Translating gives CASQITGNYGYTF.

The gene calls are TRBV7-6 and TRBJ2-3, with a tentative D call TRBD1 (5 bases). V was pared by 1 base and J by 9 bases, with 14 bases between. The CDR3 length is 14 residues. In germline, CDR1 is SGHVS, CDR2 FNYEAQ. CDR3 loop: CASSLVDDKGTQYF. In DNA, the CDR3 is TGTGCCAGCAGCTTAGTTGACGATAAGGGGACGCAGTATTTT.

V is TRBV20-1 and J is TRBJ1-1; 7 bases map to TRBD1. This CDR3 region has 13 residues. Trimming took 5 bases from V and 2 from J; bases not matched to a gene: 5. CDR1 and CDR2 from the germline V gene are DFQATT and SNEGSKA (reference sequence). Written as DNA, the CDR3 is TGCAGTGCTCTACAGGGGTTCAACACTGAAGCTTTCTTT. It specifies CSALQGFNTEAFF.

This clonotype was observed a single time. The chain joins TRBV28 to TRBJ2-1; 7 positions agree with TRBD2. Germline V CDR1 and CDR2: MDHEN, SYDVKM. The trim removed 6 bases at V and 7 bases at J, leaving 9 bases unmatched. This CDR3 has 14 amino acids. CDR3: CASSPGGSVNEQFF. CDR3 bases: TGTGCCAGCAGCCCGGGGGGTTCCGTGAATGAGCAGTTCTTC.

This chain uses TRBV6-5 with TRBJ2-5; D possibly corresponds to TRBD2 (7 bases). Deletions cut 2 bases from V and 5 bases from J, with 24 bases between. CDR3 size: 18 residues. Germline V gene data show CDR1 as MNHEY and CDR2 as SVGAGI. CDR3 loop: CASSYTQGRGLLGETQYF. In DNA, the CDR3 is TGTGCCAGCAGTTACACACAGGGTAGGGGACTACTCGGGGAGACCCAGTACTTC.